This TCR beta chain was sequenced for a study of blood T cell repertoires in COVID-19. Overall study context: There were acute and convalescent COVID-19 samples, and they came from the United States, Italy and Spain. T cells, B-cell-depleted T cells, or PBMCs provided the cDNA or gDNA that served as material.

Only a few counts were recorded for this clone. Unmatched junction bases numbered 6, after V lost 0 bases and J lost 6 bases. Germline V CDR1 and CDR2: SGHKS, YYEKEE (reference sequence). The CDR3 is 14 residues long. Original processing methods: Reference gene primers were amplified, and this amplification served to estimate nucleated cell counts. TCRdb's copy holds only in-frame clones and misses some; the assay was immunoSEQ multiplex PCR. That table is the source of V, J and clone size, and D and trimming were worked out from the DNA. The sample carries some 120,000 clones, 86% recorded once. The sample was peripheral blood. The chain couples TRBV5-5 to TRBJ2-7, with 7 bases lining up with TRBD1. This sequence originates from a middle-aged man with acute or convalescent COVID-19. The CDR3 DNA reads as TGTGCCAGCAGCTTGGTCTCAGGGGGAAGCGAGCAGTACTTC. This translates into CASSLVSGGSEQYF.